This TCR beta chain was retrieved from a study of T cell repertoires in cytomegalovirus infection. As for the study in general: Peptides in the study included HLA-C-restricted and HLA-B-restricted CMV epitopes. Public TCR beta signatures marked donors with CMV infection and the matching HLA. Study-wide findings and caveats: The cumulative frequency of public TCR beta families distinguished individuals who carried CMV together with the relevant HLA. In two of eight donors, the top clonotype was HLA-C-restricted CMV-specific.

Worth noting for this clonotype: The antigen remains undetermined.

There are 18 residues in the CDR3. Germline-derived CDR1 and CDR2 are SGHAT and FQNNGV. V lost 0 bases to trimming and J lost 4 bases, with 22 bases between them. Using its own MiXCR run on the reads, TCRdb lists one record per CDR3 protein. The sample yields about 130,000 distinct CDR3 sequences, roughly a third seen once. Here the sequenced sample was CD8+ T cells from cultured PBMCs, taken from culture after CMV antigen stimulation. The sequence came from a human donor in good health (CMV status not recorded). Some clones in this sample may be carry-over from other donors' samples. V gene TRBV11-2 combines with J gene TRBJ2-7; D might be TRBD1 (6 bases). The CDR3 nucleotides read TGTGCCAGCAGCTTAGAAGGTACAGGGCAAACAAGCCCGTACGAGCAGTACTTC. Residues: CASSLEGTGQTSPYEQYF.